This TCR beta chain emerged from a study of shared clonotypes between healthy human individuals. Terminally differentiated effector memory CD45RA+ cells were excluded from the naive CD8 cells, which were CD45RO-negative and positively selected for CCR7. The germline V gene encodes CDR1 SEHNR and CDR2 FQNEAQ (reference sequence). This CDR3 comprises 12 residues. Trimming removed 4 bases at V and 4 bases at J, with 7 bases between. The table came from immunoSEQ multiplex PCR; TCRdb's copy has only in-frame clones and leaves some out. The repertoire includes approximately 2,000,000 clones, 93% of them detected once, and about 1.7% sits in the top ten.

J is TRBJ2-5 and V is TRBV7-9; unclear D gene. This TCR derives from a man aged 18 to 29 in good health. Some clones in this sample may be carry-over from other donors' samples. Source material: naive CD8+ T cells from PBMCs. CDR3 sequence: CASSYSRETQYF. The CDR3 DNA is TGTGCCAGCAGCTATTCCCGAGAGACCCAGTACTTC. The full variable domain, in which reference TRBV7-9 and TRBJ2-5 provide the parts outside the CDR3, is DTGVSQNPRHKITKRGQNVTFRCDPISEHNRLYWYRQTLGQGPEFLTYFQNEAQLEKSRLLSDRFSAERPKGSFSTLEIQRTEQGDSAMYLCASSYSRETQYFGPGTRLLVL.